The entry that follows covers one T cell receptor (beta chain) sequence. Its specific antigen is unknown. The input lacks base qualities; no much larger clone sits a single base away. This record comes from a study of CD8+ T cells in alopecia areata (dated by TCRdb to the late 2010s). A note on the overall study: Treated patients were enrolled in an open-label pilot trial of oral tofacitinib at 5 to 10 mg twice daily for moderate-to-severe alopecia areata. Tofacitinib-treated patients had biopsies at baseline and at 4 and 24 weeks of treatment, with a later scalp biopsy in several patients. RNA came from the PAXgene miRNA kit for fixed scalp, the miRNeasy kit for PBMCs, and the RNeasy kit for mouse skin. immunoSEQ multiplex PCR using 35 Vbeta forward primers and 13 Jbeta reverse primers was used to amplify TCRbeta CDR3 regions. Patients stayed on tofacitinib for 6 to 18 months and then had 6 months of follow-up off drug so that delayed response and recurrence could be assessed. On the human side, TCRbeta sequencing was run on scalp tissue and on sorted CD4+ and CD8+ peripheral blood T cells from healthy controls and from alopecia areata patients with either patchy or totalis/universalis disease. To study T cell clonal expansion in alopecia areata, the researchers applied high-throughput TCRbeta sequencing to both the C3H/HeJ mouse model and human patients. Scalp clonality was compared across normal scalp (n=4), patchy alopecia areata scalp (n=8), and alopecia totalis/universalis scalp (n=8).

Overall results and qualifications from the work: Compared with normal scalp, lesional scalp had higher clonality and more expanded CD8+ clones, particularly in alopecia totalis/universalis, a pattern that suggests antigenic drive. Shared TCR sequences between patients were less evident than in mice, which may be partly attributable to HLA diversity in the patient population. Resident alphabeta T cells in normal human skin are also sequenced, complicating scalp TCR repertoire analysis, unlike mouse skin dominated by gammadelta T cells.

Sample time point, as interpreted from the label and publication: baseline before oral tofacitinib. Lesional scalp punch biopsies and peripheral blood were obtained from alopecia areata patients. PBMCs were isolated by density centrifugation and stained for CD3, CD4 and CD8, and CD4+ and CD8+ T cells were sorted on a FACSAria. The cysteine opens and the phenylalanine closes a CDR3 of 16 amino acids. Of the read, only the CDR3 DNA is kept; its 48 bases are in frame from base 1. V drops 0 bases and J drops 2 bases, leaving 12 bases in between. From a lookup of the germline V gene, CDR1 and CDR2 are SGHAT and FQNNGV. Libraries were built with the immunoSEQ multiplex PCR assay. To provide template for TCR sequencing, every sample had RNA extracted and reverse transcribed into cDNA. First-strand cDNA was synthesized with SuperScript III using a 2:1 mix of oligo-dT and random hexamers. A synthetic immune receptor repertoire was used to measure amplification bias, and any remaining bias was corrected computationally. The original methods were these. Raw reads were preprocessed to remove errors, and CDR3 was defined by IMGT conventions from the conserved cysteine to phenylalanine. Clonality was computed as 1 minus the Shannon entropy, with the entropy normalized by log2 of the number of productive unique TCRs. Scalp TCRbeta sequences were cross-referenced with sorted blood CD4 and CD8 repertoires so that the CD4 or CD8 identity of scalp clones could be inferred. The clones in this table, taken by TCRdb from immuneACCESS, are in-frame only. Not every clone is retained; where verified, under half of the shortfall comes from an unresolved V gene, and the cause of the rest is unknown. D and trimming were read from the DNA, whereas the V and J calls and clone size are those reported in that table. The sample has some 150,000 clones on record, approximately 65% of them singletons. The top ten constitute roughly an eighth of the sample.

This receptor was identified in a human donor with alopecia areata. The chain is encoded by TRBV11-2 joined to TRBJ2-3, with no confidently assigned D gene. The material was CD8+ T cells sorted from blood, obtained at week 0. The CDR3 here reads CASSLDYSPATDTQYF. The DNA reads TGTGCCAGCAGCTTAGATTATTCACCGGCCACAGATACGCAGTATTTT.